The next 29 T cell receptor beta chains were all read from a single sample in a study of T cell responses to AZD1222 COVID-19 vaccine. Produced via immunoSEQ multiplex PCR; TCRdb's table is partial and in-frame only. The table includes around 200,000 clones, approximately 94% detected once. Source: peripheral blood, taken 28 days after the second AZD1222 dose. These TCRs come from an adult who received the AZD1222 COVID-19 vaccine.

The chain links TRBV4-3 to TRBJ1-3; D unresolved. Germline V gene sequence: CDR1 LGHNA, CDR2 YSLEER. V dropped 3 bases and J dropped 0 bases, with 9 bases sitting between them. The CDR3 runs to 15 residues. The CDR3 coding sequence is TGCGCCAGCAGCCAGGGGATCACCTCTGGAAACACCATATATTTT. This gives the protein CASSQGITSGNTIYF.

The chain couples TRBV9 to TRBJ1-2, with TRBD1 as a possible D gene (5 bases). The germline V gene has CDR1 SGDLS and CDR2 YYNGEE. Trimming took 3 bases from V and 6 from J, leaving 12 bases between them. CDR3 length: 13 amino acids. CDR3 DNA: TGTGCCAGCAGCGCGCAGGGTGCCCATGGCTACACCTTC. Its protein is CASSAQGAHGYTF.

This clone was recorded once. The J gene is TRBJ2-5, the V gene TRBV29-1, with 12 positions matching TRBD1. The CDR3 totals 14 residues. Germline loops: CDR1 SQVTM, CDR2 ANQGSEA. The J segment lost 9 bases and the V segment lost 7 bases, leaving 12 bases of the junction unmatched. The CDR3 DNA reads TGCAGCGCCGGGACAGGGGGCTCAGGGGAGGCCCAGTACTTC. Its translation is CSAGTGGSGEAQYF.

The genes are TRBV29-1 and TRBJ1-2, with D possibly TRBD1 on 5 matching bases. CDR1 SQVTM and CDR2 ANQGSEA come from the germline V gene. The CDR3 is 11 amino acids. The V end was cut by 7 bases, the J end by 1 base, with 7 bases between. The DNA for the CDR3 is TGCAGCGCGACAGATAACTATGGCTACACCTTC. Protein sequence: CSATDNYGYTF.

In its sample, this clone was seen once. This chain uses TRBV9 with TRBJ2-1, with TRBD2 as a possible D gene (5 bases). The length of the CDR3 is 15 residues. The V and J ends lost 0 bases and 6 bases respectively, with 13 bases between them. Per the germline V gene, CDR1 is SGDLS and CDR2 is YYNGEE. The CDR3 DNA is TGTGCCAGCAGCGTAGTAGCGTCTTCCGCCAATGAGCAGTTCTTC. Protein: CASSVVASSANEQFF.

The chain links TRBV19 to TRBJ1-5, with D possibly being TRBD1 (6 bases). V was pared by 6 bases and J by 2 bases, with 20 bases between. CDR1 LNHDA and CDR2 SQIVND come from the germline V gene (reference sequence). There are 17 residues in the CDR3. The CDR3 nucleotides read TGTGCCAGTAGCGGGACACTGGGGGGAGAGGGCAATCAGCCCCAGCATTTT. It is translated as CASSGTLGGEGNQPQHF.

The rearrangement links TRBV6-5 to TRBJ1-5, with D possibly being TRBD1 (6 bases). Germline-derived CDR1 and CDR2 are MNHEY and SVGAGI. The CDR3 covers 13 residues. V lost 6 bases to trimming and J lost 5 bases, with 11 bases between them. In nucleotides, the CDR3 is TGTGCCAGCAGGGGGGGCAAGCATCAGCCCCAGCATTTT. This translates into CASRGGKHQPQHF.

The genes are TRBV19 and TRBJ2-1; a possible D gene is TRBD1 (6 bases). This CDR3 spans 18 amino acids. V lost 10 bases and J 0 bases, leaving 25 bases between the germline ends. Germline V gene data show CDR1 as LNHDA and CDR2 as SQIVND (reference sequence). The CDR3 DNA follows: TGTGCCACTAACTCGGGACAAGGCCTTTTGGGCTCCTACAATGAGCAGTTCTTC. Translation gives CATNSGQGLLGSYNEQFF. The whole variable domain, filled in from reference TRBV19 and TRBJ2-1, reads DGGITQSPKYLFRKEGQNVTLSCEQNLNHDAMYWYRQDPGQGLRLIYYSQIVNDFQKGDIAEGYSVSREKKESFPLTVTSAQKNPTAFYLCATNSGQGLLGSYNEQFFGPGTRLTVL.

The chain is built from TRBV19 and TRBJ2-7, with 12 positions matching TRBD2. Trimming took 5 bases from V and 2 from J; bases not matched to a gene: 7. Germline lookup yields CDR1 LNHDA and CDR2 SQIVND (reference sequence). The CDR3 contains 16 residues. Written as DNA, the CDR3 is TGTGCCAGTAGTCCCCAGACTAGCGGGGGTACCTACGAGCAGTACTTC. Encoded protein: CASSPQTSGGTYEQYF.

The chain employs TRBV18 and TRBJ2-7; D gene uncertain. This CDR3 is built from 15 residues. V was cut by 3 bases and J by 0 bases, with 12 bases left in between. Germline V gene data show CDR1 as KGHSH and CDR2 as LQKENI. CDR3 protein: CASSPRTANSYEQYF. The CDR3 nucleotides read TGTGCCAGCTCACCTCGAACAGCGAACTCCTACGAGCAGTACTTC.

The chain carries TRBV7-9 and TRBJ1-2; 8 positions agree with TRBD1. CDR3 length: 13 residues. The ends lost 2 bases at V and 8 bases at J; junction bases unmatched: 4. Germline assignment: CDR1 SEHNR and CDR2 FQNEAQ (reference sequence). This CDR3 reads CASSLQGAKGYTF. Here the CDR3 DNA reads TGTGCCAGCAGCTTACAGGGGGCGAAAGGCTACACCTTC.

The chain employs TRBV6-6 and TRBJ1-5; D perhaps matches TRBD1 (6 bases). The germline gives CDR1 MNHNY, CDR2 SVGAGI (reference sequence). This CDR3 has 15 residues. V was pared by 5 bases and J by 5 bases, with 16 bases between. This chain's CDR3 is CASSTTRDTYQPQHF. The CDR3 DNA reads as TGTGCCAGCAGTACCACCCGGGACACCTATCAGCCCCAGCATTTT.

J is TRBJ1-1 and V is TRBV19; TRBD1 matches at 7 bases. Germline CDR1 is LNHDA and CDR2 is SQIVND (reference sequence). The CDR3 length is 13 residues. J lost 8 bases, V lost 3 bases, and 6 bases had no gene match. The CDR3 DNA is TGTGCCAGTAGTATGAAAGGGGGCAACGAAGCTTTCTTT. Amino acid sequence: CASSMKGGNEAFF.

The chain has TRBV29-1 and TRBJ2-7, with 10 bases that match TRBD1. Trimming took 4 bases from V and 4 from J; bases not matched to a gene: 7. The germline V gene has CDR1 SQVTM and CDR2 ANQGSEA. CDR3 size: 14 residues. CDR3 sequence: CSVVATGGSYEQYF. In nucleotides, the CDR3 is TGCAGCGTTGTCGCGACAGGGGGCTCGTACGAGCAGTACTTC.

This clone was detected once. This rearrangement joins TRBV5-4 to TRBJ1-1; D is possibly TRBD1 (6 bases). CDR1 is SGHNT and CDR2 is YYREEE in the germline V gene (reference sequence). Trimming stripped 4 bases from V and 1 base from J, with 17 bases between. The CDR3 runs to 16 residues. The CDR3 loop reads CASSPPEDRPNTEAFF. CDR3 in DNA: TGTGCCAGCAGCCCTCCGGAGGACAGACCGAACACTGAAGCTTTCTTT.

The rearrangement joins TRBV2 to TRBJ1-1, with TRBD1 matching 7 bases. CDR1 is SNHLY and CDR2 is FYNNEI in the germline V gene. V trimming: 7 bases; J trimming: 6 bases; junction bases outside the gene matches: 11. The CDR3 sequence is 14 residues long. This chain's CDR3 is CASTYYGQAAEAFF. CDR3 bases: TGTGCCAGCACTTACTACGGACAGGCCGCTGAAGCTTTCTTT. Combining the CDR3 with reference TRBV2 and TRBJ1-1 gives the whole variable domain EPEVTQTPSHQVTQMGQEVILRCVPISNHLYFYWYRQILGQKVEFLVSFYNNEISEKSEIFDDQFSVERPDGSNFTLKIRSTKLEDSAMYFCASTYYGQAAEAFFGQGTRLTVV.

The chain employs TRBV3-1 (or the pseudogene TRBV3-2) and TRBJ1-6; D is ambiguous. CDR1 is LGHDT, CDR2 YNNKEL, per germline (reference sequence). Trimming shortened V by 8 bases and J by 6 bases, and 17 bases separated the two germline ends. The CDR3 contains 15 residues. CDR3 region: CASQSMRASNSPLHF. CDR3 DNA: TGTGCCAGCCAAAGCATGCGGGCCTCTAATTCACCCCTCCACTTT.

The chain couples TRBV6-5 to TRBJ1-2, with 9 bases that match TRBD1. Trimming cost V 5 bases and J 2 bases; bases outside gene matches: 6. Germline V gene sequence: CDR1 MNHEY, CDR2 SVGAGI. The CDR3 is 15 residues long. The CDR3 nucleotides are TGTGCCAGCAGTCCACGGACAGGGGAGAACTATGGCTACACCTTC. This translates into CASSPRTGENYGYTF.

The chain links TRBV24-1 to TRBJ2-6; 7 bases align to TRBD2. CDR3 length: 15 residues. Trimming cost V 9 bases and J 0 bases; bases outside gene matches: 4. The germline V gene has CDR1 KGHDR and CDR2 SFDVKD. The CDR3 spells CATGEGLSGANVLTF. As DNA, the CDR3 is TGTGCCACCGGGGAGGGCCTCTCTGGGGCCAACGTCCTGACTTTC.

The chain is built from TRBV3-1 (or the pseudogene TRBV3-2) and TRBJ2-7; either TRBD1 or TRBD2 may fit D (5 bases each). The CDR3 sequence is 15 residues long. V lost 6 bases, J lost 2 bases, and 17 bases lay in between. Per germline, CDR1 LGHDT and CDR2 YNNKEL (reference sequence). CDR3 protein: CASSHRRDGPYEQYF. The CDR3 DNA reads as TGTGCCAGCAGTCATCGACGGGACGGACCCTACGAGCAGTACTTC.

This clone was detected once. The V gene is TRBV7-2, the J gene TRBJ1-3; D not certain. Trimming left V 3 bases short and J 1 base short, with 7 bases between. CDR3 length: 14 residues. Germline assignment: CDR1 SGHTA and CDR2 FQGNSA. CDR3 nucleotides: TGTGCCAGCAGCTTCTCCCTTTCTGGAAACACCATATATTTT. Its protein product is CASSFSLSGNTIYF. The full variable domain, its missing parts supplied by reference TRBV7-2 and TRBJ1-3, is GAGVSQSPSNKVTEKGKDVELRCDPISGHTALYWYRQSLGQGLEFLIYFQGNSAPDKSGLPSDRFSAERTGGSVSTLTIQRTQQEDSAVYLCASSFSLSGNTIYFGEGSWLTVV.

This chain uses TRBV7-3 with TRBJ2-3, with 9 nucleotides matching TRBD2. The V gene's germline CDR1 is SGHTA and CDR2 FQGTGA. With 3 bases clipped from V and 3 bases from J, the junction kept 13 bases outside the gene matches. CDR3 length equals 18 residues. This CDR3 is CASSLLRAGGGKTDTQYF. The CDR3, as DNA: TGTGCCAGCAGCTTGCTTAGGGCGGGAGGGGGAAAAACAGATACGCAGTATTTT.

The gene calls are TRBV7-6 and TRBJ2-5, with a possible D match to TRBD1 (6 bases). The CDR3 loop spans 16 amino acids. The V end was cut by 5 bases, the J end by 9 bases, with 25 bases between. Germline CDR1 and CDR2: SGHVS and FNYEAQ. Here the CDR3 reads CASSRGVAQGFRAQYF. The DNA of the CDR3 is TGTGCCAGCAGCCGAGGTGTAGCACAGGGATTCCGGGCCCAGTACTTC.

The chain combines TRBV11-3 with TRBJ2-2; D is unclear. The ends were cut back, 5 bases at V and 4 bases at J, with 5 bases in the middle. The CDR3 length is 12 residues. In germline, CDR1 is SGHNT, CDR2 YENEEA. The CDR3: CASSPLTGELFF. In DNA form, the CDR3 reads TGTGCCAGCAGCCCCCTCACCGGGGAGCTGTTTTTT.

The V gene is TRBV27, the J gene TRBJ1-1; no reliable D call. CDR3 length: 13 residues. V gave up 6 bases and J gave up 0 bases, with 8 bases separating them. CDR1 is MNHEY and CDR2 is SMNVEV in the germline V gene (reference sequence). The CDR3 is CASRIQMNTEAFF. The CDR3 DNA is TGTGCCAGCAGAATACAGATGAACACTGAAGCTTTCTTT.

The gene calls are TRBV2 and TRBJ1-4, with a possible D match to TRBD1 (5 bases). This CDR3 is built from 14 residues. Trimming removed 8 bases at V and 2 bases at J, with 12 bases between. The germline gives CDR1 SNHLY, CDR2 FYNNEI. The CDR3 sequence is CASRLGRTNEKLFF. The CDR3 bases are TGTGCCAGCCGGTTGGGGCGGACTAATGAAAAACTGTTTTTT.

The rearrangement uses TRBV7-9 and TRBJ1-1, with D perhaps TRBD1 (5 bases). The germline CDR1 and CDR2 sequences are SEHNR and FQNEAQ (reference sequence). CDR3 length: 15 amino acids. V was trimmed by 0 bases and J by 5 bases, leaving 13 bases between them. CDR3 sequence: CASSLAQGVRTEAFF. The DNA of the CDR3 is TGTGCCAGCAGCTTAGCGCAGGGCGTTAGAACTGAAGCTTTCTTT.

The V and J genes are TRBV6-6 and TRBJ1-6; D remains unclear. The germline V gene encodes CDR1 MNHNY and CDR2 SVGAGI (reference sequence). V lost 0 bases and J 7 bases, leaving 10 bases between the germline ends. CDR3 length: 15 residues. CDR3 protein: CASSYSETVNSPLHF. CDR3 DNA sequence: TGTGCCAGCAGTTACTCTGAGACGGTCAATTCACCCCTCCACTTT.

The V call is TRBV7-9, the J call TRBJ2-1; 10 bases map to TRBD2. The CDR3 length is 15 residues. Trimming cost V 6 bases and J 2 bases; bases outside gene matches: 4. Germline loops: CDR1 SEHNR, CDR2 FQNEAQ (reference sequence). CDR3 nucleotides: TGTGCCAGCAGTTTTAGCGGGGGGCCCTACAATGAGCAGTTCTTC. Protein: CASSFSGGPYNEQFF.